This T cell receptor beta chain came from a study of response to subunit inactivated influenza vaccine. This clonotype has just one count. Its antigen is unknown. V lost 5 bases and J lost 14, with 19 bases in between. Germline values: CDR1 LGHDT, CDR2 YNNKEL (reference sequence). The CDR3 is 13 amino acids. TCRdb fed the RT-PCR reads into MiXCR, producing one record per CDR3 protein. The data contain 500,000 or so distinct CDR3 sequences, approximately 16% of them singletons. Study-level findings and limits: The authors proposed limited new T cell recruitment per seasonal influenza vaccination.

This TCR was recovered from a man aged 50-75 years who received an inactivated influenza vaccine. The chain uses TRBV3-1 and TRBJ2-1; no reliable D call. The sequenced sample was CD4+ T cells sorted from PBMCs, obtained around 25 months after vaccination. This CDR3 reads CASSRFDPSPEFF. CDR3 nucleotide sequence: TGTGCCAGCAGCAGATTCGACCCGAGTCCAGAGTTCTTC.